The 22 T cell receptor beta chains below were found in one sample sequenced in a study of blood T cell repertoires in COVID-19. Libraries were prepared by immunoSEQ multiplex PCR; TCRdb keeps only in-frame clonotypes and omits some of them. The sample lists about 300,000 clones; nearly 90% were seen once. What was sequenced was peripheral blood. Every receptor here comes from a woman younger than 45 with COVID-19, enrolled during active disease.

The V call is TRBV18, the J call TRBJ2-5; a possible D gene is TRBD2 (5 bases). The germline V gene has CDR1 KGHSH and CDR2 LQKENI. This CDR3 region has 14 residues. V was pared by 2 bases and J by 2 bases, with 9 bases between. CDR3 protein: CASSPYRGQETQYF. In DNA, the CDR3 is TGTGCCAGCTCACCATACCGGGGACAAGAGACCCAGTACTTC. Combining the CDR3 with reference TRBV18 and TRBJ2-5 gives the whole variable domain NAGVMQNPRHLVRRRGQEARLRCSPMKGHSHVYWYRQLPEEGLKFMVYLQKENIIDESGMPKERFSAEFPKEGPSILRIQQVVRGDSAAYFCASSPYRGQETQYFGPGTRLLVL.

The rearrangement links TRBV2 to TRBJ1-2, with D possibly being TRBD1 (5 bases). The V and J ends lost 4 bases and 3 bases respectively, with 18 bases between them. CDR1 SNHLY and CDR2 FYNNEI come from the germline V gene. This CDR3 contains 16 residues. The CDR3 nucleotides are TGTGCCAGCAGTGTCAACCGGCAGGGAGGGGACTATGGCTACACCTTC. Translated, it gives CASSVNRQGGDYGYTF. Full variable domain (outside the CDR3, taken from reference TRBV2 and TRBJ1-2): EPEVTQTPSHQVTQMGQEVILRCVPISNHLYFYWYRQILGQKVEFLVSFYNNEISEKSEIFDDQFSVERPDGSNFTLKIRSTKLEDSAMYFCASSVNRQGGDYGYTFGSGTRLTVV.

CDR3 in amino acids: CATRGGGEEVGTQYF. CDR3 nucleotide sequence: TGTGCCACCAGGGGAGGTGGGGAAGAGGTGGGGACCCAGTACTTC. This chain connects TRBV24-1 to TRBJ2-5; a weak D match, TRBD2 (6 bases). The CDR3 is 15 residues long. Germline V gives CDR1 KGHDR, CDR2 SFDVKD. Trimming removed 7 bases from V and 7 bases from J, with 21 bases in between.

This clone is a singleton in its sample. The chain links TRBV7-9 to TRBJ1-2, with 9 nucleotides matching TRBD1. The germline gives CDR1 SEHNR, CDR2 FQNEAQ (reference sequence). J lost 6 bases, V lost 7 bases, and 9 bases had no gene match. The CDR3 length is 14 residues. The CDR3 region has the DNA TGTGCCAGCACCGACGACAGGGGGATTGATGGCTACACCTTC. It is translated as CASTDDRGIDGYTF.

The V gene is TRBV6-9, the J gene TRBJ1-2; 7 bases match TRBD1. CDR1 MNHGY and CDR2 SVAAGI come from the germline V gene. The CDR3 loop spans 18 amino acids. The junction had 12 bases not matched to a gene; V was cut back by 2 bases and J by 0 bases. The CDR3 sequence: CASSYRRQGQLANYGYTF. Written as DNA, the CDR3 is TGTGCCAGCAGTTATAGGCGACAGGGCCAGTTAGCTAACTATGGCTACACCTTC.

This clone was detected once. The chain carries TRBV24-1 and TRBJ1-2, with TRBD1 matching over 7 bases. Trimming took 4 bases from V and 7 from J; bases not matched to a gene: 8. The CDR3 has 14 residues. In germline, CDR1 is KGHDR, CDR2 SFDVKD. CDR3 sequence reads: CATSDTDRVGGYTF. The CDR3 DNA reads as TGTGCCACCAGTGACACCGACAGGGTAGGTGGCTACACCTTC.

The chain's CDR3 is CASSLSGNEQYV. The CDR3, as DNA: TGTGCCAGCAGTTTGTCGGGGAATGAGCAGTACGTC. The V and J genes are TRBV28 and TRBJ2-7; D possibly corresponds to TRBD2 (5 bases). Trimming stripped 3 bases from V and 7 bases from J, with 10 bases between. CDR3 length equals 12 residues. Looked up from germline, CDR1 is MDHEN and CDR2 is SYDVKM.

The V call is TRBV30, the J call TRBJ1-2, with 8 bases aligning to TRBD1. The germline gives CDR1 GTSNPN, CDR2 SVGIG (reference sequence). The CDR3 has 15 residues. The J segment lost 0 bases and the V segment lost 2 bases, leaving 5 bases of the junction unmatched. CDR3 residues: CAWSRVQGANYGYTF. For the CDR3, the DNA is TGTGCCTGGAGTCGGGTACAGGGGGCTAACTATGGCTACACCTTC.

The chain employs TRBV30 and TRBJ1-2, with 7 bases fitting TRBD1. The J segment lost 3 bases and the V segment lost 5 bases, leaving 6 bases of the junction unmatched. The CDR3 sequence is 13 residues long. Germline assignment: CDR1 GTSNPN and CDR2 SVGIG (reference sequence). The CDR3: CAWGDSRYYGYTF. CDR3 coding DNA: TGTGCCTGGGGGGACAGTCGGTACTATGGCTACACCTTC.

CDR3 amino acids: CASSPLGRVMGNEQFF. DNA for the CDR3: TGTGCCAGCAGCCCATTAGGGAGGGTAATGGGCAATGAGCAGTTCTTC. The chain is built from TRBV7-9 and TRBJ2-1; 7 bases are a match to TRBD2. Germline assignment: CDR1 SEHNR and CDR2 FQNEAQ (reference sequence). With 5 bases clipped from V and 6 bases from J, the junction kept 13 bases outside the gene matches. CDR3 length: 16 amino acids.

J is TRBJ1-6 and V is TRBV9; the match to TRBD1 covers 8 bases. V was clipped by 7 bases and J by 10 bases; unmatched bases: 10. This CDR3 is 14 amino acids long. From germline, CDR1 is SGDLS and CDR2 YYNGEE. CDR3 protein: CASSPDRVVSPLHF. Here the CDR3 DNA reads TGTGCCAGCTCCCCGGACAGGGTGGTCTCACCCCTCCACTTT.

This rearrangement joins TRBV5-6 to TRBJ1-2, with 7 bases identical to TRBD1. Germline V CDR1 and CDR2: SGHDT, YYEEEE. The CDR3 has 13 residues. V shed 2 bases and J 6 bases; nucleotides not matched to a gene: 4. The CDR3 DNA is TGTGCCAGCAGCTTAGCCGGGACAGATGGCTACACCTTC. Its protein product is CASSLAGTDGYTF.

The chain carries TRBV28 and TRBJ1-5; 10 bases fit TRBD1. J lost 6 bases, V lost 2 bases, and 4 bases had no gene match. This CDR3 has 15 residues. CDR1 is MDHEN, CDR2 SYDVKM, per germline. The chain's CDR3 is CASSLGTGAVQPQHF. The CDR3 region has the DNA TGTGCCAGCAGTTTAGGGACAGGGGCTGTTCAGCCCCAGCATTTT.

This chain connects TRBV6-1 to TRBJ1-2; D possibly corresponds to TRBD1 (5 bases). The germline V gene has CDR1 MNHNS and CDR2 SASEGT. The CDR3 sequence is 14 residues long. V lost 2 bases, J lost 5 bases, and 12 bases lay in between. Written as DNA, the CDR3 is TGTGCCAGCAGTGAACGAATAGGGACTTATGGCTACACCTTC. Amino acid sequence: CASSERIGTYGYTF.

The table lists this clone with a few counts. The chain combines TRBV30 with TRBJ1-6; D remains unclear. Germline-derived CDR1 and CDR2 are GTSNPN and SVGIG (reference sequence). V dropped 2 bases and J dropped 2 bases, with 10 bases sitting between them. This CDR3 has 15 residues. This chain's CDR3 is CAWSRRTPYNSPLHF. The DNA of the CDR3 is TGTGCCTGGAGTCGGAGGACCCCCTATAATTCACCCCTCCACTTT.

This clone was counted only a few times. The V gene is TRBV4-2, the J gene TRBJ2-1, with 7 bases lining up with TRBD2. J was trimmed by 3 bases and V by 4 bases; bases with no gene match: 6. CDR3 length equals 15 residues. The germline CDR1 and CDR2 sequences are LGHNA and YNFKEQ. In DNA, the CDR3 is TGTGCCAGCAGCCTGGAGGCGGGGGACTACAATGAGCAGTTCTTC. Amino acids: CASSLEAGDYNEQFF.

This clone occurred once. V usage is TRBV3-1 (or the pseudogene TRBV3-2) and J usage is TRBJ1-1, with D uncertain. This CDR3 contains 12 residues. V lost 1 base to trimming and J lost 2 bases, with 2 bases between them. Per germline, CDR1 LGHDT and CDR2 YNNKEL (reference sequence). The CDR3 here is CASSQVNTEAFF. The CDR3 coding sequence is TGTGCCAGCAGCCAAGTAAACACTGAAGCTTTCTTT.

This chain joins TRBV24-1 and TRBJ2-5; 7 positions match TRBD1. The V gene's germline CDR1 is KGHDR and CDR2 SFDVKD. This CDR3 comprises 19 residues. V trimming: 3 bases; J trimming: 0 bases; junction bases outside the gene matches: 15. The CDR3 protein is CATSDEVGSTGPNQETQYF. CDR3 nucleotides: TGTGCCACCAGTGATGAGGTGGGGTCGACAGGGCCCAACCAAGAGACCCAGTACTTC.

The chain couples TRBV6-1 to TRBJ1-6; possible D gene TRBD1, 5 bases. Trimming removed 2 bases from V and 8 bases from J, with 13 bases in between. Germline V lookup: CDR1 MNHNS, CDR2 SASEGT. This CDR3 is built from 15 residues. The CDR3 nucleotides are TGTGCCAGCAGTGAATTAAGGGGTGGAGATTCACCCCTCCACTTT. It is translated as CASSELRGGDSPLHF.

CDR3 in amino acids: CATSPQRLVQETQYF. In nucleotides, the CDR3 is TGTGCCACCAGCCCCCAGCGTCTGGTTCAAGAGACCCAGTACTTC. The chain combines TRBV15 with TRBJ2-5; D not resolved. The germline gives CDR1 LNHNV, CDR2 YYDKDF (reference sequence). Trimming took 5 bases from V and 2 from J, leaving 15 bases between them. The CDR3 totals 15 residues. Drawing the rest from reference TRBV15 and TRBJ2-5, the complete variable domain is DAMVIQNPRYQVTQFGKPVTLSCSQTLNHNVMYWYQQKSSQAPKLLFHYYDKDFNNEADTPDNFQSRRPNTSFCFLDIRSPGLGDTAMYLCATSPQRLVQETQYFGPGTRLLVL.

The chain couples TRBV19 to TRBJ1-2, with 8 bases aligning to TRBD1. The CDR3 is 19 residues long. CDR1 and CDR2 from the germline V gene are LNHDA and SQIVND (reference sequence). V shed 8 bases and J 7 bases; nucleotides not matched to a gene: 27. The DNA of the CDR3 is TGTGCCAGTCAAAGCGGTGGTCGGGACAGGTACAAGTTTTCCGGTGGCTACACCTTC. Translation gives CASQSGGRDRYKFSGGYTF.

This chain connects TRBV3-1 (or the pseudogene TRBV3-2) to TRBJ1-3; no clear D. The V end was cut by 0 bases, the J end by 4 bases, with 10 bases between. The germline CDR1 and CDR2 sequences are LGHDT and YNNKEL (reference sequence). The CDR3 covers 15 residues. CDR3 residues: CASSQDTGMGNTIYF. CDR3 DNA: TGTGCCAGCAGCCAAGACACCGGTATGGGAAACACCATATATTTT.